This is a list of T cell receptor beta chains from one sample in a study of OX40 agonist ivuxolimab in advanced cancers. The protocol was immunoSEQ multiplex PCR, while the TCRdb copy is restricted to in-frame clones and leaves out a portion. The sample records approximately 47,000 clones, more than 70% being singletons. The sequenced sample was CD4+ or CD8+ T cells sorted from blood, obtained in a trial of the OX40 agonist ivuxolimab. The receptors stem from an adult with an advanced solid tumor such as melanoma, head and neck, liver or kidney cancer. CDR3s include the opening cysteine and the closing phenylalanine or tryptophan. A D gene is named only where the DNA matches it firmly. Clone size is shown for a subset of rows, as once, few, many or a class of expanded clone.

>TRBJ2-7|once|TRBV30|TRBD1
CAWSGDSYYEQYF
TGTGCCTGGAGCGGGGACAGTTACTACGAGCAGTACTTC
>TRBJ1-5|.|TRBV2|.
CASNFPSIPQHF
TGTGCCAGCAACTTCCCGTCCATTCCCCAGCATTTT
>TRBJ1-6|few|TRBV5-1|.
CASSPGSSYNSPLHF
TGCGCCAGCAGCCCGGGAAGCTCCTATAATTCACCCCTCCACTTT
>TRBJ2-7|.|TRBV7-9|.
CASSSSSYEQYF
TGTGCCAGCAGTTCGAGCTCCTACGAGCAGTACTTC
>TRBJ1-5|.|TRBV10-2|.
CASSERTGNQPQHF
TGCGCCAGCAGTGAGAGGACCGGGAATCAGCCCCAGCATTTT
>TRBJ2-3|once|TRBV5-4|TRBD2
CASSTKTSGSTDTQYF
TGTGCCAGCAGTACAAAAACTAGCGGGAGCACAGATACGCAGTATTTT
>TRBJ2-2|.|TRBV5-1|TRBD1
CASSLAGTGLSGELFF
TGCGCCAGCAGCCTGGCCGGGACAGGGTTATCCGGGGAGCTGTTTTTT
>TRBJ2-4|.|TRBV4-1|TRBD1
CASSQDPAGGVNIQYF
TGCGCCAGCAGCCAAGATCCGGCAGGGGGAGTAAACATTCAGTACTTC
>TRBJ2-1|once|TRBV27|TRBD2
CASSSLTSGRPYNEQFF
TGTGCCAGCAGTTCCTTGACTAGCGGAAGACCCTACAATGAGCAGTTCTTC
>TRBJ2-2|.|TRBV6-1|.
CASSEVDGTNTGELFF
TGTGCCAGCAGTGAAGTGGACGGAACCAACACCGGGGAGCTGTTTTTT
>TRBJ2-1|.|TRBV29-1|TRBD2
CSVEGLAANNEQFF
TGCAGCGTTGAAGGGCTAGCGGCCAACAATGAGCAGTTCTTC
>TRBJ1-1|.|TRBV11-3|TRBD1
CASSLGSHRGIMNTEAFF
TGTGCCAGCAGCTTAGGGTCACACAGGGGGATTATGAACACTGAAGCTTTCTTT
>TRBJ1-5|few|TRBV7-8|.
CASSFGFSNQPQHF
TGTGCCAGCAGCTTCGGTTTTAGCAATCAGCCCCAGCATTTT
>TRBJ2-4|.|TRBV7-7|.
CASRPRQTIAKNIQYF
TGTGCCAGCAGACCTCGACAGACCATAGCCAAAAACATTCAGTACTTC
>TRBJ2-1|.|TRBV7-8|.
CASSASGNEQFF
TGTGCCAGCAGCGCCAGCGGGAATGAGCAGTTCTTC